Below, 30 T cell receptor beta chains from the same sample are listed, as sequenced in a study of blood T cell repertoires in COVID-19. Profiled with immunoSEQ multiplex PCR; TCRdb holds only in-frame clones, not every one. Of 250,000 or so clones in the sample, approximately 90% were seen once. The source material was peripheral blood. These receptors all come from a woman in her twenties or thirties with COVID-19, enrolled during active disease.

This chain uses TRBV28 with TRBJ1-1; 7 nucleotides agree with TRBD1. The V segment lost 7 bases and the J segment 11 bases; nucleotides outside the gene matches: 10. The CDR3 length is 12 residues. Germline assignment: CDR1 MDHEN and CDR2 SYDVKM. The CDR3 here is CASTLVGQVAFF. The CDR3 DNA reads as TGTGCCAGCACCCTCGTCGGACAGGTGGCTTTCTTT.

The rearrangement links TRBV21-1 to TRBJ1-5; the table's D call TRBD1 went unverified against the DNA. TRBV21-1 is a pseudogene segment. This CDR3 comprises 19 residues. CDR3 residues: CASSGRTGTGLYSNQPQHF. CDR3 sequence (DNA): TGTGCCAGCAGCGGACGAACCGGGACAGGCCTCTATAGCAATCAGCCCCAGCATTTT.

The rearrangement links TRBV18 to TRBJ2-3, with D maybe TRBD1 (7 bases). V dropped 2 bases and J dropped 0 bases, with 12 bases sitting between them. Germline loops: CDR1 KGHSH, CDR2 LQKENI. The CDR3 contains 16 residues. The CDR3 DNA is TGTGCCAGCTCACCAGGCGGGACAGTAAGCACAGATACGCAGTATTTT. Amino acid sequence: CASSPGGTVSTDTQYF.

The CDR3 loop reads CASTPGHQNTEAFF. The CDR3 DNA reads as TGTGCCAGTACCCCGGGACACCAGAACACTGAAGCTTTCTTT. The V and J genes are TRBV19 and TRBJ1-1; a weak D match, TRBD1 (6 bases). The germline gives CDR1 LNHDA, CDR2 SQIVND (reference sequence). Trimming removed 7 bases from V and 1 base from J, with 13 bases in between. The CDR3 loop spans 14 amino acids.

The chain recombines TRBV24-1 with TRBJ2-3, with D hard to call. V shed 9 bases and J shed 3 bases, with 15 bases lying between them. The CDR3 runs 14 residues. CDR1 and CDR2 from the germline V gene are KGHDR and SFDVKD. The CDR3 coding sequence is TGTGCCACCCGGTCGGGTATTGGAACAGATACGCAGTATTTT. As protein: CATRSGIGTDTQYF.

V is TRBV6-2 or TRBV6-3 and J is TRBJ1-4, with D possibly matching TRBD1 (5 bases). In germline, CDR1 is MNHEY, CDR2 SVGEGT. CDR3 length: 16 amino acids. V lost 5 bases to trimming and J lost 6 bases, with 19 bases between them. For the CDR3, the DNA is TGTGCCAGCAGTCGCCCGGGGGGTCGCGGTGATGAAAAACTGTTTTTT. Its protein is CASSRPGGRGDEKLFF.

CDR3 sequence (DNA): TGTGCCAGCAGTTTCCCTATGACAGATACGCAGTATTTT. Its protein product is CASSFPMTDTQYF. The gene calls are TRBV28 and TRBJ2-3; D unresolved. Trimming stripped 3 bases from V and 3 bases from J, with 7 bases between. This CDR3 is 13 amino acids long. Per the germline V gene, CDR1 is MDHEN and CDR2 is SYDVKM.

The CDR3, as DNA: TGTGCCAGCAGCTTAGTCCCGGGGATAGCCAAAAACATTCAGTACTTC. Its protein is CASSLVPGIAKNIQYF. The chain recombines TRBV11-3 with TRBJ2-4; weak D call: TRBD2 (5 bases). This CDR3 region has 16 residues. The germline V and J ends were trimmed by 1 base and 0 bases, with 10 bases remaining between them. The germline CDR1 and CDR2 sequences are SGHNT and YENEEA.

The chain combines TRBV2 with TRBJ2-7; 9 nucleotides agree with TRBD1. Germline V gives CDR1 SNHLY, CDR2 FYNNEI. The CDR3 has 15 amino acids. V dropped 4 bases and J dropped 6; count of bases not matched to a gene: 10. CDR3 sequence (DNA): TGTGCCAGCAGTGTTTCCGGGACAGGGCATGGCGAGCAGTACTTC. Translation gives CASSVSGTGHGEQYF. Drawing the rest from reference TRBV2 and TRBJ2-7, the complete variable domain is EPEVTQTPSHQVTQMGQEVILRCVPISNHLYFYWYRQILGQKVEFLVSFYNNEISEKSEIFDDQFSVERPDGSNFTLKIRSTKLEDSAMYFCASSVSGTGHGEQYFGPGTRLTVT.

This clone was counted once. The chain recombines TRBV7-9 with TRBJ2-7; 9 positions agree with TRBD2. With V trimmed by 3 bases and J by 6 bases, 6 bases remained unmatched. The germline V gene has CDR1 SEHNR and CDR2 FQNEAQ (reference sequence). There are 14 residues in the CDR3. The CDR3 DNA is TGTGCCAGCAGCTTGGGTAGCGGGAGTCCCGAGCAGTACGTC. Translated, it gives CASSLGSGSPEQYV.

J is TRBJ2-7 and V is TRBV7-2; the D gene is possibly TRBD2 (6 bases). Trimming removed 4 bases at V and 0 bases at J, with 13 bases between. This CDR3 has 15 residues. The germline V gene has CDR1 SGHTA and CDR2 FQGNSA. The CDR3 DNA reads TGTGCCAGCAGCTCCAACTCCGGGAGCTCCTACGAGCAGTACTTC. Its protein product is CASSSNSGSSYEQYF.

CDR3 nucleotides: TGCGCCACAGCAGGAGGAGCGGGAAGCGCCAATGAGCAGTTCTTC. This encodes CATAGGAGSANEQFF. The chain joins TRBV10-1 to TRBJ2-1; TRBD2 matches 7 bases. J gave up 6 bases and V 10 bases, and 15 bases lay outside the gene matches. Germline V lookup: CDR1 WNHNN, CDR2 SYGVQD (reference sequence). CDR3 length: 15 residues.

The chain links TRBV4-3 to TRBJ2-6; TRBD1 is a possible D gene (5 bases). CDR1 and CDR2 from the germline V gene are LGHNA and YSLEER. This CDR3 comprises 19 residues. With 0 bases removed from V and 2 bases from J, the gap between germline ends came to 17 bases. CDR3 nucleotide sequence: TGCGCCAGCAGCCAAGAAGTATCTACAGGAGCCGCTGGGGCCAACGTCCTGACTTTC. This encodes CASSQEVSTGAAGANVLTF.

The chain recombines TRBV5-1 with TRBJ2-1; 7 positions agree with TRBD2. Germline-derived CDR1 and CDR2 are SGHRS and YFSETQ. This CDR3 comprises 16 residues. V lost 1 base to trimming and J lost 3 bases; unmatched junction nucleotides: 7. The CDR3 nucleotides are TGCGCCAGCAGCTTGCCCTCTAGCGGCCACTACAATGAGCAGTTCTTC. Residues: CASSLPSSGHYNEQFF.

This clone was seen once. This chain joins TRBV30 and TRBJ2-1; weak D call: TRBD1 (7 bases). This CDR3 contains 16 residues. V was shortened by 2 bases and J by 4 bases, with 18 bases between the two germline ends. CDR1 and CDR2 from the germline V gene are GTSNPN and SVGIG (reference sequence). The CDR3: CAWSLWAGGRYNEQFF. As DNA, the CDR3 is TGTGCCTGGAGTCTCTGGGCAGGGGGGAGGTACAATGAGCAGTTCTTC.

The chain is built from TRBV6-6 and TRBJ2-7; a weak D match, TRBD2 (6 bases). CDR3 length equals 13 residues. V dropped 6 bases and J dropped 6 bases, with 15 bases sitting between them. Germline CDR1 is MNHNY and CDR2 is SVGAGI (reference sequence). CDR3 nucleotide sequence: TGTGCCAGCAGGCGGGACGGCGAGGGCGAGCAGTACGTC. Translation: CASRRDGEGEQYV.

The chain uses TRBV19 and TRBJ2-3; maybe TRBD2 (7 bases). The CDR3 is 15 amino acids. V lost 10 bases and J lost 4, with 21 bases in between. Germline V CDR1 and CDR2: LNHDA, SQIVND (reference sequence). The chain's CDR3 is CATGGGGLTADTQYF. Here the CDR3 DNA reads TGTGCCACCGGCGGCGGGGGCCTTACCGCAGATACGCAGTATTTT.

The V and J genes are TRBV27 and TRBJ2-1; perhaps TRBD1 as D (6 bases). The V gene lost 7 bases and the J gene lost 0 bases, with 16 bases spanning the gap. CDR3 size: 16 residues. The germline V gene has CDR1 MNHEY and CDR2 SMNVEV (reference sequence). DNA for the CDR3: TGTGCCAGCACCCTGGGGGCAGGGCACTCCTACAATGAGCAGTTCTTC. This translates into CASTLGAGHSYNEQFF.

CDR3 in amino acids: CASSRRGDQPQHF. CDR3 nucleotide sequence: TGTGCCAGCAGCAGACGGGGGGATCAGCCCCAGCATTTT. The chain is built from TRBV6-6 and TRBJ1-5, with D tentatively TRBD1 (5 bases). V was cut by 6 bases and J by 5 bases, with 11 bases left in between. Germline V gene data show CDR1 as MNHNY and CDR2 as SVGAGI (reference sequence). The CDR3 consists of 13 residues.

The chain couples TRBV2 to TRBJ1-4, with unresolved D. V shed 6 bases and J shed 0 bases, with 8 bases lying between them. The CDR3 loop spans 14 amino acids. Germline lookup yields CDR1 SNHLY and CDR2 FYNNEI. The CDR3 is CASRLRATNEKLFF. CDR3 coding DNA: TGTGCCAGCAGGCTACGTGCAACTAATGAAAAACTGTTTTTT. Full variable domain (rest looked up from reference TRBV2 and TRBJ1-4): EPEVTQTPSHQVTQMGQEVILRCVPISNHLYFYWYRQILGQKVEFLVSFYNNEISEKSEIFDDQFSVERPDGSNFTLKIRSTKLEDSAMYFCASRLRATNEKLFFGSGTQLSVL.

The sample holds one count of this clone. V usage is TRBV7-9 and J usage is TRBJ2-5; TRBD2 agrees at 10 bases. CDR1 and CDR2 (germline): SEHNR, FQNEAQ (reference sequence). The CDR3 runs 18 residues. V lost 5 bases, J lost 1 base, and 13 bases stayed unmatched. The CDR3 DNA reads TGTGCCAGCAGCCCTAAGCGGGGGGGCCGATTGGGCCAAGAGACCCAGTACTTC. It translates to CASSPKRGGRLGQETQYF. The whole variable domain, remainder taken from reference TRBV7-9 and TRBJ2-5, is DTGVSQNPRHKITKRGQNVTFRCDPISEHNRLYWYRQTLGQGPEFLTYFQNEAQLEKSRLLSDRFSAERPKGSFSTLEIQRTEQGDSAMYLCASSPKRGGRLGQETQYFGPGTRLLVL.

V usage is TRBV6-5 and J usage is TRBJ2-2, with 10 bases that match TRBD2. The CDR3 sequence is 15 residues long. With 7 bases clipped from V and 8 bases from J, the junction kept 10 bases outside the gene matches. In germline, CDR1 is MNHEY, CDR2 SVGAGI. The CDR3: CASKRTSGDMGELFF. The CDR3 DNA reads as TGTGCCAGCAAACGGACTAGCGGTGATATGGGGGAGCTGTTTTTT.

This chain links TRBV6-5 with TRBJ1-4, with D uncertain. This CDR3 has 14 residues. Trimming shortened V by 6 bases and J by 6 bases, and 14 bases separated the two germline ends. The V gene's germline CDR1 is MNHEY and CDR2 SVGAGI. The CDR3 DNA reads TGTGCCAGCAGCCCGACGGGTACGCATGAAAAACTGTTTTTT. Translation: CASSPTGTHEKLFF.

This chain uses TRBV6-2 or TRBV6-3 with TRBJ2-2, with D possibly being TRBD2 (6 bases). This CDR3 has 16 residues. Germline V gene sequence: CDR1 MNHEY, CDR2 SVGEGT. V was clipped by 5 bases and J by 6 bases, with 19 bases between them. The CDR3, as DNA: TGTGCCAGCAGTGCGGGACGGTTGGCTTGGTCCGGGGAGCTGTTTTTT. Protein: CASSAGRLAWSGELFF.

V gene TRBV27 combines with J gene TRBJ1-1; 8 nucleotides agree with TRBD1. V was clipped by 3 bases and J by 4 bases; unmatched bases: 7. The CDR3 is made up of 15 amino acids. The germline gives CDR1 MNHEY, CDR2 SMNVEV (reference sequence). CDR3 in amino acids: CASSFGRTGGTEAFF. The CDR3 nucleotides read TGTGCCAGCAGTTTCGGGCGTACAGGGGGCACTGAAGCTTTCTTT.

The rearrangement joins TRBV19 to TRBJ2-2; the D gene is possibly TRBD2 (6 bases). Germline values: CDR1 LNHDA, CDR2 SQIVND (reference sequence). CDR3 length: 15 amino acids. V lost 7 bases, J lost 4 bases, and 16 bases lay in between. CDR3 residues: CASIGGAGATGELFF. The CDR3 region has the DNA TGTGCCAGTATCGGAGGGGCAGGAGCCACCGGGGAGCTGTTTTTT.

J is TRBJ1-5 and V is TRBV6-5; tentative D call: TRBD1 (5 bases). The germline CDR1 and CDR2 sequences are MNHEY and SVGAGI. The CDR3 is 13 residues long. V was shortened by 8 bases and J by 6 bases, with 14 bases between the two germline ends. The CDR3 DNA sequence: TGTGCCAGCCAGGTAGGGGCTGGTCAGCCCCAGCATTTT. Amino acid sequence: CASQVGAGQPQHF.

The chain couples TRBV7-9 to TRBJ1-3, with TRBD1 as a possible D gene (5 bases). In germline, CDR1 is SEHNR, CDR2 FQNEAQ (reference sequence). This CDR3 has 18 residues. Trimming removed 5 bases from V and 8 bases from J, with 28 bases in between. This CDR3 reads CASSRGRTSTASVDTIYF. The CDR3 DNA reads as TGTGCCAGCAGCCGGGGGAGGACTTCGACAGCGAGCGTGGACACCATATATTTT.

The chain combines TRBV7-8 with TRBJ2-2, with 10 bases identical to TRBD2. Trimming at V came to 1 base and at J to 1 base, leaving 6 bases not matched to a gene. Germline values: CDR1 SGHVS, CDR2 FQNEAQ. The CDR3 loop spans 18 amino acids. Here the CDR3 DNA reads TGTGCCAGCAGCTTAGTGGCTAGCGGGGGAGAGAACACCGGGGAGCTGTTTTTT. Translation: CASSLVASGGENTGELFF.

This clone was seen only once. This chain connects TRBV18 to TRBJ1-1; 7 bases are shared with TRBD1. CDR1 and CDR2 (germline): KGHSH, LQKENI. V was pared by 3 bases and J by 5 bases, with 12 bases of the junction left unmatched. CDR3 length: 16 residues. The CDR3: CASSPDDRAPGTEAFF. The CDR3 region has the DNA TGTGCCAGCTCACCGGACGACAGGGCCCCGGGAACTGAAGCTTTCTTT.